This T cell receptor beta chain is drawn from a study of blood T cell repertoires in COVID-19. Study-wide background: Nucleic acid was either cDNA or gDNA, and it came from T cells, B-cell-depleted T cells, or PBMCs.

As originally analysed: Amplification of reference gene primers was used by the study to estimate nucleated cell counts. TCRdb keeps only in-frame clones here, not all; method: immunoSEQ multiplex PCR. That table furnishes V, J and clone size, whereas the DNA furnished D and trimming. The sample lists 140,000 to 150,000 clones, 85% to 90% occurring once. Participants were aged 18 to 89 years, lived in some 23 US areas, and enrolled virtually. Between the trimmed V and J ends, which lost 0 bases and 4 bases, there was a span of 11 bases. The CDR3 has 15 amino acids. The V gene's germline CDR1 is SGHTA and CDR2 FQGNSA.

This clonotype was obtained from a woman aged 30 to 39 with acute COVID-19. This rearrangement joins TRBV7-2 to TRBJ2-3; D perhaps matches TRBD1 (6 bases). The specimen was PBMCs or T cells enriched from blood (not recorded which). CDR3 in amino acids: CASSLAGAVADTQYF. DNA of the CDR3: TGTGCCAGCAGCTTAGCGGGGGCGGTTGCAGATACGCAGTATTTT.